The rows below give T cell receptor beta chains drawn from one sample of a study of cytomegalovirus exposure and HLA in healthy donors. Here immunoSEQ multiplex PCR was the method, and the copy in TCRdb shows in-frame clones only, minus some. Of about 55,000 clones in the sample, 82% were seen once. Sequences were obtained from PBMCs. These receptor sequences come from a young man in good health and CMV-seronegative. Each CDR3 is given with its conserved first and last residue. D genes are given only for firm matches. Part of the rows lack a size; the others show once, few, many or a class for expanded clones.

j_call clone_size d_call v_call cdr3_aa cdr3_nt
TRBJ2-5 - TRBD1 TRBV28 CASSQGQGAQETQYF TGTGCCAGCAGCCAGGGACAGGGAGCCCAAGAGACCCAGTACTTC
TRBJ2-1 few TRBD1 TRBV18 CASSPGTDNEQFF TGTGCCAGCTCTCCTGGGACAGACAATGAGCAGTTCTTC
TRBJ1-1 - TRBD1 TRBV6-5 CASRLGQGASEAFF TGTGCCAGCAGACTTGGACAGGGTGCTTCTGAAGCTTTCTTT
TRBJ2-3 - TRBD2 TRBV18 CASSPRTSREDTQYF TGTGCCAGCTCCCCCCGGACTAGCCGGGAGGATACGCAGTATTTT
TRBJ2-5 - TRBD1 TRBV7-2 CASSSQRQGQETQYF TGTGCCAGCAGCTCCCAACGACAGGGCCAAGAGACCCAGTACTTC
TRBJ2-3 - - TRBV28 CASSERNPITDTQYF TGTGCCAGCAGTGAGCGAAACCCGATCACAGATACGCAGTATTTT
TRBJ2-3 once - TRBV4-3 CASSPDGGTDTQYF TGCGCCAGCAGCCCAGACGGGGGCACAGATACGCAGTATTTT
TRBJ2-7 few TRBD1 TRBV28 CASRGTGDRVYEQYF TGTGCCAGCAGGGGGACGGGGGACAGGGTCTACGAGCAGTACTTC
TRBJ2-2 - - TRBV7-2 CASSLVRVGTGELFF TGTGCCAGCAGCTTAGTTCGGGTGGGCACCGGGGAGCTGTTTTTT
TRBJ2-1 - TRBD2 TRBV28 CASSTHGTGGLNEQFF TGTGCCAGCAGTACTCATGGAACGGGGGGGTTGAATGAGCAGTTCTTC
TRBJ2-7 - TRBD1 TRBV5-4 CASSRGQGGTYEQYF TGTGCCAGCAGCCGTGGACAGGGGGGGACCTACGAGCAGTACTTC
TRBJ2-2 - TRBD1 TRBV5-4 CASSGGQGATGELFF TGTGCCAGCAGCGGCGGACAGGGGGCCACCGGGGAGCTGTTTTTT
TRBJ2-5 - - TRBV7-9 CASSLVTPGKETQYF TGTGCCAGCAGCTTAGTGACTCCTGGTAAAGAGACCCAGTACTTC
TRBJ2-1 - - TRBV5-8 CASSLGVSYNEQFF TGTGCCAGCAGCCTCGGGGTATCCTACAATGAGCAGTTCTTC
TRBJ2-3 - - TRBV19 CASRLAGAPITDTQYF TGTGCCAGTAGACTCGCGGGGGCCCCTATAACAGATACGCAGTATTTT
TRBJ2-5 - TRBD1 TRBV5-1 CASTDERTGGETQYF TGCGCCAGCACAGACGAAAGAACAGGGGGAGAGACCCAGTACTTC
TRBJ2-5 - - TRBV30 CAWSRGETQYF TGTGCCTGGAGTAGGGGGGAGACCCAGTACTTC
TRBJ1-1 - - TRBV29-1 CSALWGGDTEAFF TGCAGCGCCTTATGGGGGGGCGACACTGAAGCTTTCTTT
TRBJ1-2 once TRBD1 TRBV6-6 CASSPGQGGSGYTF TGTGCCAGCAGTCCGGGACAGGGGGGTTCTGGCTACACCTTC
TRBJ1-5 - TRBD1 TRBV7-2 CASSFGTAGNQPQHF TGTGCCAGCAGCTTCGGGACAGCGGGCAATCAGCCCCAGCATTTT
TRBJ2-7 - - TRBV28 CASSSGGPPEQYF TGTGCCAGCAGTTCCGGGGGGCCCCCCGAGCAGTACTTC
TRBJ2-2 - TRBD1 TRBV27 CASSLSGQGWRDLWGELFF TGTGCCAGCAGTTTATCGGGACAGGGATGGAGGGACTTGTGGGGGGAGCTGTTTTTT
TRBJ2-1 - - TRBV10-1 CATSRGLSYNEQFF TGCGCCACCAGTAGGGGACTTTCCTACAATGAGCAGTTCTTC
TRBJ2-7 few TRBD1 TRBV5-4 CASSLWTGNYEQYF TGTGCCAGCAGCTTGTGGACAGGGAACTACGAGCAGTACTTC
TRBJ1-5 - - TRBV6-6 CASSYFLGGNQPQHF TGTGCCAGCAGTTACTTTCTAGGCGGCAATCAGCCCCAGCATTTT
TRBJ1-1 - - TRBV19 CASSTSQVGNTEAFF TGTGCCAGTAGTACCTCGCAGGTGGGGAACACTGAAGCTTTCTTT